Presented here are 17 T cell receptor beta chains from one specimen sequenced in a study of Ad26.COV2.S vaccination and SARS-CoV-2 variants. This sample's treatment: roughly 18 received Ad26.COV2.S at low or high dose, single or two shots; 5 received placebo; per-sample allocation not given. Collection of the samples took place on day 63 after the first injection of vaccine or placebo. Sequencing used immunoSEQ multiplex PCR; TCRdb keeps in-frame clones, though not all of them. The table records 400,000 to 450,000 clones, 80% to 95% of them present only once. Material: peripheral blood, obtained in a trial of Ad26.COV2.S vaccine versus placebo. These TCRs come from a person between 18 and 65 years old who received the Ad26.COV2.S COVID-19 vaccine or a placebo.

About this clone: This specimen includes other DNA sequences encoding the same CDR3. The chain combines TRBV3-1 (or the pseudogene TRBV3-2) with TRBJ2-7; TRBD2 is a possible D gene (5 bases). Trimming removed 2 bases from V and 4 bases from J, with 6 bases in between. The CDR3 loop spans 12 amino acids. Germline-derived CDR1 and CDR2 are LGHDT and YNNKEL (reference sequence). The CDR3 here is CASSQTGYEQYF. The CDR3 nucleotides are TGTGCCAGCAGCCAAACGGGGTACGAGCAGTACTTC.

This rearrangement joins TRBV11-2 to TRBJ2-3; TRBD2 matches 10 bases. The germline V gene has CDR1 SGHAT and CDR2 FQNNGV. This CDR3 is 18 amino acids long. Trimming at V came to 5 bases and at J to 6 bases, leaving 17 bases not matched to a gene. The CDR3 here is CASSARITGTSVTDTQYF. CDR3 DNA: TGTGCCAGCAGCGCCCGTATAACCGGGACTAGCGTGACTGATACGCAGTATTTT.

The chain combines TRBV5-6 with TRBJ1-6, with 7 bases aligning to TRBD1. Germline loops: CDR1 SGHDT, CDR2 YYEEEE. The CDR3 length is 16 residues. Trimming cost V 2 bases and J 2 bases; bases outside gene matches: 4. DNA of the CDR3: TGTGCCAGCAGCTTTTTCGACAGGGCCTATAATTCACCCCTCCACTTT. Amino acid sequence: CASSFFDRAYNSPLHF.

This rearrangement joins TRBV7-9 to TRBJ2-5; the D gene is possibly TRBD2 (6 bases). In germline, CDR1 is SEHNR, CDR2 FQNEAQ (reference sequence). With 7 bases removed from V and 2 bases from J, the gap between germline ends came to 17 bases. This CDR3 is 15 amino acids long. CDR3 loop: CASILIGREQETQYF. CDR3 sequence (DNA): TGTGCCAGCATCCTCATTGGGCGGGAACAAGAGACCCAGTACTTC.

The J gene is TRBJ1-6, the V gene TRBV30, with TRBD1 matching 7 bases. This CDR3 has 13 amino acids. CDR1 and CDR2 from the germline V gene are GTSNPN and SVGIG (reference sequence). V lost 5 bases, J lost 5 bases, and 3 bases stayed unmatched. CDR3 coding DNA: TGTGCCTGGTCGGGGACAGATAATTCACCCCTCCACTTT. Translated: CAWSGTDNSPLHF.

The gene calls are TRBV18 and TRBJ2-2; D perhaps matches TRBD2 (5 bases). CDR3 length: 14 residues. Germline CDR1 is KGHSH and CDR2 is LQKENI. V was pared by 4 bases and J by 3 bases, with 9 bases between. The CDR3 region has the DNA TGTGCCAGCTCACAAACTAGGGACACCGGGGAGCTGTTTTTT. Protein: CASSQTRDTGELFF.

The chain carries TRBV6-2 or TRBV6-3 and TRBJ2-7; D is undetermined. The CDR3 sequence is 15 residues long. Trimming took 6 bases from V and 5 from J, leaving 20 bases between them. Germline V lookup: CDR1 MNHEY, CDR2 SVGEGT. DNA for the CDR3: TGTGCCAGCAGCCTAGAACAACCCCCCCCCGACGAGCAGTACTTC. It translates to CASSLEQPPPDEQYF.

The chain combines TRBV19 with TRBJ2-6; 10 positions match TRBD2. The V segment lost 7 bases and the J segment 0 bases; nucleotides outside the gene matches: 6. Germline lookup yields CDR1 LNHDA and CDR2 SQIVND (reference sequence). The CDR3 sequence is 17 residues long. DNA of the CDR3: TGTGCCAGTACGAGCGGGAGGGGGAGCTCTGGGGCCAACGTCCTGACTTTC. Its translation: CASTSGRGSSGANVLTF. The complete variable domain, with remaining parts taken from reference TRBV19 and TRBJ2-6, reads DGGITQSPKYLFRKEGQNVTLSCEQNLNHDAMYWYRQDPGQGLRLIYYSQIVNDFQKGDIAEGYSVSREKKESFPLTVTSAQKNPTAFYLCASTSGRGSSGANVLTFGAGSRLTVL.

The CDR3 nucleotides are TGTGCCACCATTACAAAGGGACAGGGGAAGAACAATGAGCAGTTCTTC. This translates into CATITKGQGKNNEQFF. The genes are TRBV24-1 and TRBJ2-1; 10 positions agree with TRBD1. Per the germline V gene, CDR1 is KGHDR and CDR2 is SFDVKD. There are 16 residues in the CDR3. V gave up 8 bases and J gave up 5 bases; unmatched junction bases: 11.

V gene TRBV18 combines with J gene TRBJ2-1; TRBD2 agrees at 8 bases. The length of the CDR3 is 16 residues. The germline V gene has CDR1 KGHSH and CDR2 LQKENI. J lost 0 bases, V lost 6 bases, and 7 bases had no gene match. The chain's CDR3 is CASSLLADSSYNEQFF. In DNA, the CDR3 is TGTGCCAGCTCGCTACTAGCGGACAGCTCCTACAATGAGCAGTTCTTC.

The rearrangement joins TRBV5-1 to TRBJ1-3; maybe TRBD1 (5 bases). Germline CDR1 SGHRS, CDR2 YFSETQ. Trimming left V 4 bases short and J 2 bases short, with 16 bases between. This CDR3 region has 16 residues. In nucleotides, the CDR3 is TGCGCCAGCAGCCCCCAAGTCGCGGGGGCTGGAAACACCATATATTTT. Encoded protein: CASSPQVAGAGNTIYF.

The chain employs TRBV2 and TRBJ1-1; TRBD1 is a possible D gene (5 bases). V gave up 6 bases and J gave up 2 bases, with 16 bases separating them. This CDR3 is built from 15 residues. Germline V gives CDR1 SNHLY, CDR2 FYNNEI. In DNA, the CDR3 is TGTGCCAGCAGGTGGGGCAGGGTCGACAACACTGAAGCTTTCTTT. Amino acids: CASRWGRVDNTEAFF.

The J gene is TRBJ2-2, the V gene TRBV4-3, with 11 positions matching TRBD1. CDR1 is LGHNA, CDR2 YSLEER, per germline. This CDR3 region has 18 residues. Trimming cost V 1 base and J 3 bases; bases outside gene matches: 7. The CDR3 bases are TGCGCCAGCAGCCAAGGAGGGGACAGGGGGTTCGACACCGGGGAGCTGTTTTTT. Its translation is CASSQGGDRGFDTGELFF.

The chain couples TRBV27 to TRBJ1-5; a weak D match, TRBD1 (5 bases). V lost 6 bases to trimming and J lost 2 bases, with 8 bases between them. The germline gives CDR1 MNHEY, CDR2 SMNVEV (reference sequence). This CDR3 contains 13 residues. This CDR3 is CASSQGRNQPQHF. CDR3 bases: TGTGCCAGCAGCCAGGGTCGCAATCAGCCCCAGCATTTT.

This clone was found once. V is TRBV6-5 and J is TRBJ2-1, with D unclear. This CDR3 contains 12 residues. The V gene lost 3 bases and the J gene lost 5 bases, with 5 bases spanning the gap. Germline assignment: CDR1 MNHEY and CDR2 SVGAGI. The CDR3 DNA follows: TGTGCCAGCAGTTATGGCGACAATGAGCAGTTCTTC. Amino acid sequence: CASSYGDNEQFF.

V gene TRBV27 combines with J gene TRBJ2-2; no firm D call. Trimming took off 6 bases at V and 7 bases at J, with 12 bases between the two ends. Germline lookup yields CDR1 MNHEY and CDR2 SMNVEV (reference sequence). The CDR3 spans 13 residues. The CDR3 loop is CASSQWGGGELFF. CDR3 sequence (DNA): TGTGCCAGCAGCCAATGGGGTGGCGGGGAGCTGTTTTTT.

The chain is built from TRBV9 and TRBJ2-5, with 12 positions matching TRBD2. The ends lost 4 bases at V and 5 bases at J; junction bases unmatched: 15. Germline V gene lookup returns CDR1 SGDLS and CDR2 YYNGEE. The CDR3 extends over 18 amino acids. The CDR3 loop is CASSPRLAGALGEETQYF. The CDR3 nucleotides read TGTGCCAGCAGCCCACGACTAGCGGGAGCCCTCGGGGAGGAGACCCAGTACTTC.